The present T cell receptor beta chain was sequenced within a study of vaccination and CD4 T cells after COVID-19. TCRdb used MiXCR to reprocess the PCR reads, holding one entry per CDR3 protein. Among 15,000 to 20,000 distinct CDR3 sequences listed, 55% to 80% were seen once. Positive tests by PCR, dated March to December 2020, predated US Alpha, Beta and Delta variants. CDR3 size: 14 residues. Germline CDR1 MGHDK, CDR2 SYGVNS. Trimming took 7 bases from V and 0 from J, leaving 13 bases between them. The origin of this receptor is a human donor who had recovered from COVID-19. The starting material was CD4+ T cells from blood, obtained after SARS-CoV-2 vaccination. This chain connects TRBV25-1 to TRBJ2-7, with D tentatively TRBD2 (6 bases). CDR3 sequence reads: CASTPDGGSYEQYF. In nucleotides, the CDR3 is TGTGCCAGCACCCCGGACGGGGGCTCCTACGAGCAGTACTTC.